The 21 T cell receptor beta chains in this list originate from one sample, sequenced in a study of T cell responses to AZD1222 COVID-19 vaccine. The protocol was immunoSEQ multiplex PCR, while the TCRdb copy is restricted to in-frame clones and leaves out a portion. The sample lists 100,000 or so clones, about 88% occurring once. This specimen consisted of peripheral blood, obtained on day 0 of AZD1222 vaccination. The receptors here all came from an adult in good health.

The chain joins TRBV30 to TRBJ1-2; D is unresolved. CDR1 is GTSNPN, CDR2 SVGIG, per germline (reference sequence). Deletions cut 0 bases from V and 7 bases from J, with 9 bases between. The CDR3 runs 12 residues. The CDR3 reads CAWSVGFCGYTF. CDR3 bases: TGTGCCTGGAGTGTAGGTTTCTGTGGCTACACCTTC. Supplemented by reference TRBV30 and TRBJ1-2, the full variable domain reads SQTIHQWPATLVQPVGSPLSLECTVEGTSNPNLYWYRQAAGRGLQLLFYSVGIGQISSEVPQNLSASRPQDRQFILSSKKLLLSDSGFYLCAWSVGFCGYTFGSGTRLTVV.

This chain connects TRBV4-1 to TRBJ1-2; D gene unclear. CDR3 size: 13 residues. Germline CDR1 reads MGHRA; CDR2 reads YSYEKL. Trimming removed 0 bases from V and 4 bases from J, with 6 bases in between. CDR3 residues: CASSQESFYGYTF. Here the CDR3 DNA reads TGCGCCAGCAGCCAAGAATCCTTCTATGGCTACACCTTC.

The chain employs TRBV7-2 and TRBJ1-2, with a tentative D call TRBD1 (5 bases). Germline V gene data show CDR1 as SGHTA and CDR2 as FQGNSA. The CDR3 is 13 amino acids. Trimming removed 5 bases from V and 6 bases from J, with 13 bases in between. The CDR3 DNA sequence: TGTGCCAGCAGCCAGGGACGGGGGAATGGCTACACCTTC. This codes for CASSQGRGNGYTF.

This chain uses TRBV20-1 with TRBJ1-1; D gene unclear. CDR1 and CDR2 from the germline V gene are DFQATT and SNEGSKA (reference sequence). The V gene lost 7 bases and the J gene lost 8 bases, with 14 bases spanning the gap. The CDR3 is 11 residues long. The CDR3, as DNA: TGCAGTGTTTCGCGCACGGGAGAAGCTTTCTTT. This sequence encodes CSVSRTGEAFF.

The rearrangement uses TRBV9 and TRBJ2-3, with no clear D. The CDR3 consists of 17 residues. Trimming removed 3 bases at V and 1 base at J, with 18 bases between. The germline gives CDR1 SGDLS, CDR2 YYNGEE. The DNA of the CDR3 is TGTGCCAGCAGCGCAAAGCCCCTAGAGACCCGCACAGATACGCAGTATTTT. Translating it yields CASSAKPLETRTDTQYF.

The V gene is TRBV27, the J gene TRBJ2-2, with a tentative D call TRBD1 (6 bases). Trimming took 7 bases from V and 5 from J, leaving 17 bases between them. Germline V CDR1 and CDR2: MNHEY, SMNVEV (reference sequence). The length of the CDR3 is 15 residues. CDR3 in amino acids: CASTPLLQGTGELFF. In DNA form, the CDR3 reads TGTGCCAGCACCCCACTCCTACAGGGAACCGGGGAGCTGTTTTTT.

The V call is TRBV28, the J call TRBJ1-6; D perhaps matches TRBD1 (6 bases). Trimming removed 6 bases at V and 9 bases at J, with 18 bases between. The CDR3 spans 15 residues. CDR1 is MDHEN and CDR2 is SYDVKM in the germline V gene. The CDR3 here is CASSLGARGGSPLHF. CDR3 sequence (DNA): TGTGCCAGCAGCCTAGGGGCCAGGGGTGGTTCACCCCTCCACTTT.

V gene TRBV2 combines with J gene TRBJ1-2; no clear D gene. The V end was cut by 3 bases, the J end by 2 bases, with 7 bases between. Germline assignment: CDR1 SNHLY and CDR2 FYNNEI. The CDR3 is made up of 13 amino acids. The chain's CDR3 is CASSETPNYGYTF. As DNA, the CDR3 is TGTGCCAGCAGTGAGACCCCCAACTATGGCTACACCTTC.

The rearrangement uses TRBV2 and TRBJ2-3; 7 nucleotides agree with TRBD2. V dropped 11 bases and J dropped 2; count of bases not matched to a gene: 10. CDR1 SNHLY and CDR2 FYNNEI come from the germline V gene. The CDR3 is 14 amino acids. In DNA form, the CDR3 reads TGTGCCGTACGGGGGGAGGGTAACACAGATACGCAGTATTTT. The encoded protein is CAVRGEGNTDTQYF.

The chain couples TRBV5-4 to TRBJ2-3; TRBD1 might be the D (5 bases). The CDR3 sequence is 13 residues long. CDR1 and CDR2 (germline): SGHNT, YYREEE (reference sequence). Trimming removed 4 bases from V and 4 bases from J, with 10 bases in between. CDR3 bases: TGTGCCAGCAGCCCTCCAGGGCCAGATACGCAGTATTTT. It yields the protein CASSPPGPDTQYF.

This CDR3 reads CASSPYTSGAYNEQFF. In nucleotides, the CDR3 is TGTGCCAGCTCACCATACACTAGCGGGGCCTACAATGAGCAGTTCTTC. V gene TRBV18 combines with J gene TRBJ2-1, with 10 bases that match TRBD2. V was pared by 2 bases and J by 2 bases, with 3 bases of the junction left unmatched. CDR3 length: 16 residues. Looked up from germline, CDR1 is KGHSH and CDR2 is LQKENI.

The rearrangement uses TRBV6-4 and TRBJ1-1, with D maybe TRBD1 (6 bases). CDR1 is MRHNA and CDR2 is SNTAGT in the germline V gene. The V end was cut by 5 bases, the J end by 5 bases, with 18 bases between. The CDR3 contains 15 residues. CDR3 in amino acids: CASSNQQGVGTEAFF. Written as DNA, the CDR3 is TGTGCCAGCAGTAACCAACAGGGAGTTGGGACTGAAGCTTTCTTT.

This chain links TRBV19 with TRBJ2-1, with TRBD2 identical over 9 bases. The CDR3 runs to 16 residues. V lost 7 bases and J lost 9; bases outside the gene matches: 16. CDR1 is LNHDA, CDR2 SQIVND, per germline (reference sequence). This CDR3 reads CASISAGGREFGEQFF. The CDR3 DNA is TGTGCCAGTATTTCGGCGGGCGGGAGGGAGTTCGGTGAGCAGTTCTTC.

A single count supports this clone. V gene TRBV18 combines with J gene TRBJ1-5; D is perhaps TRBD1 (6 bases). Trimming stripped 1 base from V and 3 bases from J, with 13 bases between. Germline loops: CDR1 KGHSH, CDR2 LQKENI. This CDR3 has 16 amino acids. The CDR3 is CASSPRDTIDNQPQHF. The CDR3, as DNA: TGTGCCAGCTCACCACGGGACACGATCGACAATCAGCCCCAGCATTTT.

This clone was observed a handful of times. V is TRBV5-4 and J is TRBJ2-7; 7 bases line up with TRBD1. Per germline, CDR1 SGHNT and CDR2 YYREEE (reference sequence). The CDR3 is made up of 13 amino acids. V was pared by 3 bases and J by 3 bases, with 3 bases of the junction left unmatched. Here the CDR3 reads CASSWDSNYEQYF. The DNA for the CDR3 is TGTGCCAGCAGCTGGGACAGCAACTACGAGCAGTACTTC.

The DNA for the CDR3 is TGCGCCAGCAGCTTGGTATGGCAGAACACTGAAGCTTTCTTT. It codes for CASSLVWQNTEAFF. The V gene is TRBV5-1, the J gene TRBJ1-1; no definite D call. This CDR3 region has 14 residues. V lost 0 bases and J 1 base, leaving 7 bases between the germline ends. Per germline, CDR1 SGHRS and CDR2 YFSETQ.

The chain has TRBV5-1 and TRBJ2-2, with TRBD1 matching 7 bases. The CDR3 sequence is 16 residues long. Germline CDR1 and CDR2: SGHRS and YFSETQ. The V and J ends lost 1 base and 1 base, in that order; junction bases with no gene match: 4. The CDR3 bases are TGCGCCAGCAGCTTGACAGGGGTCTGGAACACCGGGGAGCTGTTTTTT. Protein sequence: CASSLTGVWNTGELFF.

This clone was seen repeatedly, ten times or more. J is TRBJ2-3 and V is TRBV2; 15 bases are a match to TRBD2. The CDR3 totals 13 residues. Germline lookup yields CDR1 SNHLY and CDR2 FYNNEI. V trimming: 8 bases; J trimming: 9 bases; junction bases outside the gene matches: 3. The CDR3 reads CASGGLAGGTQYF. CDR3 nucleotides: TGTGCCAGCGGGGGACTAGCGGGAGGAACGCAGTATTTT.

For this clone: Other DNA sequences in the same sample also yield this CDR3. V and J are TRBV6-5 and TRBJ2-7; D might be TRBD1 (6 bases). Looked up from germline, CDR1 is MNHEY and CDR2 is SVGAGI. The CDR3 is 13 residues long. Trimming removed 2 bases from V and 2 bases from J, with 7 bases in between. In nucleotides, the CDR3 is TGTGCCAGCAGTTACGGGGGCCCCTACGAGCAGTACTTC. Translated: CASSYGGPYEQYF.

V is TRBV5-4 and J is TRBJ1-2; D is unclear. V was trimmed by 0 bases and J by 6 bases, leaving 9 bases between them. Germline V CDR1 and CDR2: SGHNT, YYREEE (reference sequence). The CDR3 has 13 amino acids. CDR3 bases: TGTGCCAGCAGCTTGGTTGGTCTTGATGGCTACACCTTC. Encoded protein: CASSLVGLDGYTF. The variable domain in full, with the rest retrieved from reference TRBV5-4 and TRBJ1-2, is ETGVTQSPTHLIKTRGQQVTLRCSSQSGHNTVSWYQQALGQGPQFIFQYYREEENGRGNFPPRFSGLQFPNYSSELNVNALELDDSALYLCASSLVGLDGYTFGSGTRLTVV.

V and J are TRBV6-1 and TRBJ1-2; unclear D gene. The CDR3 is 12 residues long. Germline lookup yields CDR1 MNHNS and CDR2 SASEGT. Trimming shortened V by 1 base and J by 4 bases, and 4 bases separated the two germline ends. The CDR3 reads CASSEVLYGYTF. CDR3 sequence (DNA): TGTGCCAGCAGTGAAGTCCTCTATGGCTACACCTTC.